The 9 T cell receptor beta chains listed next were all sequenced from one sample in a study of shared clonotypes between healthy human individuals. Clones were read by immunoSEQ multiplex PCR, and TCRdb kept only the in-frame ones, dropping some. The table has about 2.3 million clones, approximately 93% seen once. Input material: naive CD4+ T cells from PBMCs. Subset in this sample: CD45RA+ positively selected. The receptors were sampled from a man between 18 and 35 years old in good health. Some clones in this sample may be carry-over from other donors' samples.

This clone was seen a single time. This chain's CDR3 is CASSNRRREGLYNEQFF. The CDR3 DNA is TGCGCCAGCAGTAACCGGCGGCGGGAGGGCCTCTACAATGAGCAGTTCTTC. The chain carries TRBV10-1 and TRBJ2-1, with 9 bases fitting TRBD2. The CDR3 spans 17 residues. Germline CDR1 and CDR2: WNHNN and SYGVQD (reference sequence). J lost 3 bases, V lost 5 bases, and 11 bases had no gene match.

The chain links TRBV5-5 to TRBJ1-5; D is unresolved. This CDR3 is built from 13 residues. Germline CDR1 is SGHKS and CDR2 is YYEKEE (reference sequence). V gave up 0 bases and J gave up 7 bases, with 8 bases separating them. The CDR3 is CASSLGARQPQHF. CDR3 bases: TGTGCCAGCAGCTTGGGGGCTCGGCAGCCCCAGCATTTT.

In this sample, this clone turned up a few times. The rearrangement joins TRBV28 to TRBJ1-5; D unresolved. This CDR3 region has 12 residues. V was shortened by 4 bases and J by 7 bases, with 8 bases between the two germline ends. Germline V gene sequence: CDR1 MDHEN, CDR2 SYDVKM. Written as DNA, the CDR3 is TGTGCCAGCAGTTCTGGTTGGCAGCCCCAGCATTTT. Protein: CASSSGWQPQHF.

As regards this clone: Other DNA variants within this sample encode the same CDR3. This sequence joins TRBV5-4 and TRBJ2-1; TRBD2 matches 9 bases. Germline V gives CDR1 SGHNT, CDR2 YYREEE (reference sequence). The V gene end was trimmed by 0 bases and the J gene end by 0 bases; junction bases not matched to a gene: 4. This CDR3 spans 17 amino acids. The CDR3 sequence is CASSLGLAESSYNEQFF. The CDR3 nucleotides are TGTGCCAGCAGCTTGGGACTAGCGGAAAGCTCCTACAATGAGCAGTTCTTC. The full variable domain, completed using reference TRBV5-4 and TRBJ2-1, is ETGVTQSPTHLIKTRGQQVTLRCSSQSGHNTVSWYQQALGQGPQFIFQYYREEENGRGNFPPRFSGLQFPNYSSELNVNALELDDSALYLCASSLGLAESSYNEQFFGPGTRLTVL.

The chain employs TRBV6-1 and TRBJ2-5; 8 positions match TRBD2. Per the germline V gene, CDR1 is MNHNS and CDR2 is SASEGT. The CDR3 runs to 13 residues. The V gene end was trimmed by 8 bases and the J gene end by 3 bases; junction bases not matched to a gene: 5. In DNA, the CDR3 is TGTGCCAGCGGGAGCGGGAGAAAAGAGACCCAGTACTTC. This encodes CASGSGRKETQYF.

The V gene is TRBV7-3, the J gene TRBJ2-3, with 13 nucleotides matching TRBD2. The germline V gene has CDR1 SGHTA and CDR2 FQGTGA. Germline trimming cut 6 bases from V and 3 bases from J; bases unmatched to any gene: 9. This CDR3 is built from 17 residues. CDR3 amino acids: CASSSTPGLAGTDTQYF. Here the CDR3 DNA reads TGTGCCAGCAGTTCCACTCCGGGACTAGCGGGAACAGATACGCAGTATTTT.

Comment on this clone: Other DNA sequences within the sample encode an identical CDR3. The V call is TRBV7-8, the J call TRBJ2-7; no definite D call. The CDR3 loop spans 14 amino acids. Trimming removed 4 bases from V and 6 bases from J, with 16 bases in between. The germline gives CDR1 SGHVS, CDR2 FQNEAQ. DNA of the CDR3: TGTGCCAGCAGCTCCGATGGCCGACTGGGCGAGCAGTACTTC. It is translated as CASSSDGRLGEQYF.

V usage is TRBV28 and J usage is TRBJ1-1, with 12 bases lining up with TRBD1. The CDR3 totals 17 residues. V lost 4 bases and J lost 4; bases outside the gene matches: 10. CDR1 is MDHEN, CDR2 SYDVKM, per germline. CDR3 bases: TGTGCCAGCAGTTCCCCCGGGACAGGGGGCTGGGGCACTGAAGCTTTCTTT. This gives the protein CASSSPGTGGWGTEAFF.

The genes are TRBV7-9 and TRBJ2-2; no clear D. This CDR3 is built from 15 residues. CDR1 and CDR2 (germline): SEHNR, FQNEAQ (reference sequence). V lost 5 bases and J 3 bases, leaving 13 bases between the germline ends. CDR3 nucleotides: TGTGCCAGCAGCCCCCGGGTGGCTTACACCGGGGAGCTGTTTTTT. Its protein product is CASSPRVAYTGELFF.